The present T cell receptor beta chain was sequenced within a study of blood T cell repertoires in COVID-19. TCRdb keeps only in-frame clones here, not all; method: immunoSEQ multiplex PCR. This table has about 300,000 clones, over 70% appearing once. The V and J ends lost 1 base and 7 bases respectively, with 13 bases between them. Germline lookup yields CDR1 LGHNA and CDR2 YNFKEQ. The CDR3 spans 14 residues. The clonotype originates from a woman between 45 and 65 years old with acute or convalescent COVID-19. The chain recombines TRBV4-2 with TRBJ1-2; the D gene is possibly TRBD1 (5 bases). Sequencing was done on a sample of peripheral blood. CDR3 sequence: CASSQGDWTGGYTF. In DNA form, the CDR3 reads TGTGCCAGCAGCCAAGGGGACTGGACGGGTGGCTACACCTTC.